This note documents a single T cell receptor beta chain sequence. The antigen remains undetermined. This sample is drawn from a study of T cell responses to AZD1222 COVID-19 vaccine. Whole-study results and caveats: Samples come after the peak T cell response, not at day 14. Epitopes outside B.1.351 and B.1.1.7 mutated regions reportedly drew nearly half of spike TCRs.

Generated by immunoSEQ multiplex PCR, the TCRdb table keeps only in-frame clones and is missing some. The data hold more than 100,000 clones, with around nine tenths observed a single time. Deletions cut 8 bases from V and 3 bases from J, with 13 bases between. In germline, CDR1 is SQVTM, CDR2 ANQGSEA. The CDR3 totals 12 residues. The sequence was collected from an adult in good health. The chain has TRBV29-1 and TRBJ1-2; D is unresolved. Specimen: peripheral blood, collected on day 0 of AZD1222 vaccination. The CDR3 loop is CSSLATDYGYTF. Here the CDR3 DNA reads TGCAGCTCCCTGGCAACCGACTATGGCTACACCTTC.